This T cell receptor beta chain was sequenced for a study of blood T cell repertoires in COVID-19. Measured with immunoSEQ multiplex PCR; TCRdb has only the in-frame clones, and not every one. The data show 60,000 to 85,000 clones, 78% seen once. The source of this sequence is a human donor in a cohort sampled during active COVID-19. The sequencing input was peripheral blood.

The CDR3 sequence: CASSLEGTGVTNTEAFF. CDR3 in DNA: TGCGCCAGCAGCTTGGAAGGGACAGGGGTTACGAACACTGAAGCTTTCTTT. This chain links TRBV5-1 with TRBJ1-1; 10 bases match TRBD1. Germline V CDR1 and CDR2: SGHRS, YFSETQ. The V gene end was trimmed by 0 bases and the J gene end by 1 base; junction bases not matched to a gene: 6. CDR3 length: 17 amino acids.